A selection of T cell receptor beta chains follows, all from one sample in a study of blood T cells in healthy people across ages. TCRdb reprocessed the 5' RACE reads with MiXCR, giving one entry per CDR3 protein. The sample has more than 1,400,000 distinct CDR3 sequences, roughly 40% seen once. The sample taken for sequencing was blood. These receptors came from a woman between 18 and 29 years old in good health. CDR3s include the opening cysteine and the closing phenylalanine or tryptophan. D genes are given only for firm matches. A clone size is listed for some rows: how often the clone was seen (once, few, many), or a class if it is expanded.

J | size | V | D | CDR3 | DNA
TRBJ2-3 | NA | TRBV7-9 | TRBD1 | CASSKTGQGTDTQYF | TGTGCCAGCAGCAAAACGGGACAGGGCACAGATACGCAGTATTTT
TRBJ2-5 | NA | TRBV9 | NA | CASSVVATRETQYF | TGTGCCAGCAGCGTAGTAGCCACCCGAGAGACCCAGTACTTC
TRBJ1-2 | NA | TRBV20-1 | NA | CSASHGVDGYTF | TGCAGTGCTAGCCACGGGGTCGATGGCTACACCTTC
TRBJ2-7 | few | TRBV7-2 | TRBD1 | CASSPAGGTGYEQYF | TGTGCCAGCAGCCCGGCAGGGGGGACAGGGTACGAGCAGTACTTC
TRBJ1-1 | few | TRBV12-3/TRBV12-4 | TRBD1 | CASSIPGTGVNTEAFF | TGTGCCAGCAGTATCCCCGGGACAGGGGTGAACACTGAAGCTTTCTTT
TRBJ2-7 | NA | TRBV19 | NA | CATASGRNEQYF | TGTGCCACCGCATCGGGGCGAAACGAGCAGTACTTC
TRBJ1-4 | NA | TRBV27 | NA | CASTSRPINNEKLFF | TGTGCCAGCACCTCTAGGCCAATCAATAATGAAAAACTGTTTTTT
TRBJ1-6 | NA | TRBV28 | NA | CASSSIGKYNSPLHF | TGTGCCAGCAGTTCCATAGGAAAGTATAATTCACCCCTCCACTTT
TRBJ2-2 | NA | TRBV5-1 | NA | CASSPSLGAKTGELFF | TGCGCCAGCAGCCCCTCTCTGGGGGCCAAGACCGGGGAGCTGTTTTTT
TRBJ1-1 | NA | TRBV9 | NA | CASRTHEAFF | TGTGCCAGCAGGACACACGAAGCTTTCTTT
TRBJ1-6 | NA | TRBV7-2 | NA | CASSFEETPLHF | TGTGCCAGCAGCTTCGAAGAAACACCCCTCCACTTT
TRBJ1-6 | NA | TRBV6-5 | TRBD1 | CASSYQLGQVLTGPNNSPLHF | TGTGCCAGCAGTTACCAACTCGGACAGGTCCTGACGGGTCCAAATAATTCACCCCTCCACTTT
TRBJ2-7 | NA | TRBV29-1 | NA | CSVGSDTYEQYF | TGCAGCGTTGGTTCTGATACCTACGAGCAGTACTTC
TRBJ1-4 | once | TRBV3-1 | NA | CASNPGTSRNEKLFF | TGTGCCAGCAACCCAGGGACTTCTCGAAATGAAAAACTGTTTTTT
TRBJ2-3 | many | TRBV7-2 | NA | CASSLEANTDTQYF | TGTGCCAGCAGCTTAGAGGCTAACACAGATACGCAGTATTTT
TRBJ2-2 | NA | TRBV4-1 | NA | CASSPAETTGELFF | TGCGCCAGCAGCCCCGCAGAAACCACCGGGGAGCTGTTTTTT
TRBJ2-7 | NA | TRBV27 | NA | CASRRMTESYEQYF | TGTGCCAGCAGAAGAATGACTGAAAGCTACGAGCAGTACTTC
TRBJ2-5 | NA | TRBV28 | NA | CASVAETQYF | TGTGCCAGCGTTGCGGAGACCCAGTACTTC
TRBJ1-2 | NA | TRBV20-1 | TRBD1 | CSARDTGGGDGYGYTF | TGCAGTGCTAGAGATACAGGGGGCGGTGATGGGTATGGCTACACCTTC
TRBJ2-7 | NA | TRBV2 | TRBD2 | CASGLEREAVTYEQYF | TGTGCCAGCGGTTTGGAGCGGGAGGCCGTCACCTACGAGCAGTACTTC
TRBJ1-6 | NA | TRBV14 | TRBD1 | CASSHLDRVYSPLHF | TGTGCCAGCAGCCATTTAGACAGGGTATACTCACCCCTCCACTTT
TRBJ2-2 | few | TRBV12-3/TRBV12-4 | TRBD1 | CASKGTGNTGELFF | TGTGCCAGCAAGGGGACAGGGAACACCGGGGAGCTGTTTTTT